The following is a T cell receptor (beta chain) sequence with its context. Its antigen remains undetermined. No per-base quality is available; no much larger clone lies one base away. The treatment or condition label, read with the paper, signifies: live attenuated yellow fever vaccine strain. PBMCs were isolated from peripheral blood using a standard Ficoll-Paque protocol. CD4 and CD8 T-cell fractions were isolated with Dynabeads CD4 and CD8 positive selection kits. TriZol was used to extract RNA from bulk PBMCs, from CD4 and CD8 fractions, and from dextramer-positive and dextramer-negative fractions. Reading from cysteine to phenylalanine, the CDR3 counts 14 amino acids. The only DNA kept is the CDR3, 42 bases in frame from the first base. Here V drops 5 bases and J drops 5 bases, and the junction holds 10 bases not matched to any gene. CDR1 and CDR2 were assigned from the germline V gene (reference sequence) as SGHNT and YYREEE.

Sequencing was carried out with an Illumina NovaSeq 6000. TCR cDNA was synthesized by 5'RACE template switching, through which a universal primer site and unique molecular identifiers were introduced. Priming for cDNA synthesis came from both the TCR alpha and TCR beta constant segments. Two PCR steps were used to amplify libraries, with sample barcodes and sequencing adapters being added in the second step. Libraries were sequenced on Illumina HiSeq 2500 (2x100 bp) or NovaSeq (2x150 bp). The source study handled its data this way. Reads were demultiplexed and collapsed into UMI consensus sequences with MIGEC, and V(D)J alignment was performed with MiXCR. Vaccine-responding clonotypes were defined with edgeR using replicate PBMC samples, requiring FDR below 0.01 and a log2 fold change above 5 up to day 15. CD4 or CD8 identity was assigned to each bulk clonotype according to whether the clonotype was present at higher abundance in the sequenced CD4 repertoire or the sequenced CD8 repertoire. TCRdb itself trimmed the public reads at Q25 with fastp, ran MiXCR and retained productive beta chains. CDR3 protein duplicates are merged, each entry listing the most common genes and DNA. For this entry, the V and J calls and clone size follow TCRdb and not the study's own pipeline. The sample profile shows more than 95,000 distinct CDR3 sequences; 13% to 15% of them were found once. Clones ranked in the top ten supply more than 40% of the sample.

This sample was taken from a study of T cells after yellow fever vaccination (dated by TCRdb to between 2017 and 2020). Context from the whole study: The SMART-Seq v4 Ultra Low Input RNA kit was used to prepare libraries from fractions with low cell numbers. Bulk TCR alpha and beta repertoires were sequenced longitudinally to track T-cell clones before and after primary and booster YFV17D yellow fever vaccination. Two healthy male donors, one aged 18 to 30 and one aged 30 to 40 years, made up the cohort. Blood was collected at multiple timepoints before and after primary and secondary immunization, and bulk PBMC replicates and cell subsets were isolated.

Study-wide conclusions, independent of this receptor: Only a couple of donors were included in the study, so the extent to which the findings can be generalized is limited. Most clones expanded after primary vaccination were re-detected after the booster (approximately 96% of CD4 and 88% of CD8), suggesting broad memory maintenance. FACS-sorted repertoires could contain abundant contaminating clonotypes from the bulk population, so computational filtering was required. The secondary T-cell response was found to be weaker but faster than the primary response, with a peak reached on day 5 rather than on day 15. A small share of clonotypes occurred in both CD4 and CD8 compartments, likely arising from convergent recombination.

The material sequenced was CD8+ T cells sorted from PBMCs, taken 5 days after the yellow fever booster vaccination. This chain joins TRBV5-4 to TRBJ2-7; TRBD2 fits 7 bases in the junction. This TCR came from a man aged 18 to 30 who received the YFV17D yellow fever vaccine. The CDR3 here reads CASSEVGGSDEQYF. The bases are TGTGCCAGCAGTGAAGTGGGGGGGTCTGACGAGCAGTACTTC. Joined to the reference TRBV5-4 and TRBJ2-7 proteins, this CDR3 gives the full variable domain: ETGVTQSPTHLIKTRGQQVTLRCSSQSGHNTVSWYQQALGQGPQFIFQYYREEENGRGNFPPRFSGLQFPNYSSELNVNALELDDSALYLCASSEVGGSDEQYFGPGTRLTVT.